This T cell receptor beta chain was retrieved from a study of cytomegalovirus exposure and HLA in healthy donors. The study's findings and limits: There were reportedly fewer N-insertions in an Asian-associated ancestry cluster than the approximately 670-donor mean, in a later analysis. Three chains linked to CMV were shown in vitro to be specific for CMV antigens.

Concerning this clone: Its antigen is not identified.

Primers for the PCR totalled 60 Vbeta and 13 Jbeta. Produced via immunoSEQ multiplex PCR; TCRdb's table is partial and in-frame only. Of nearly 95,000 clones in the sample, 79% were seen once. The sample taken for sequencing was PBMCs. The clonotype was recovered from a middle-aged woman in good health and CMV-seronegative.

The CDR3 sequence is CASSVGLEWGDYGYTF. CDR3 sequence (DNA): TGTGCCAGCAGCGTAGGTCTCGAGTGGGGGGACTATGGCTACACCTTC. The gene calls are TRBV9 and TRBJ1-2; D is possibly TRBD1 (5 bases). The CDR3 loop spans 16 amino acids. Germline lookup yields CDR1 SGDLS and CDR2 YYNGEE. Trimming removed 0 bases from V and 3 bases from J, with 15 bases in between.